One sample yielded the 23 T cell receptor beta chains listed below, sequenced in a study of T-cell reconstitution after alpha-beta-depleted transplantation in children (dated by TCRdb to about 2016). The treatment or condition tag for this specimen amounts to: allogeneic hematopoietic cell transplantation with graft depleted of TCRalphabeta T cells and CD19 B cells. The protocol used for the library was PCR. Instrument on record: Illumina HiSeq 2500. TCR library preparation used molecular barcoding, with unique molecular identifiers applied to normalize quantification of the TCRbeta repertoire. Using fastp trimming at Q25 and MiXCR clonotype assembly, TCRdb reanalyzed the public sequencing data and kept in-frame beta chains. Rows are combined by CDR3 protein, so each entry shows the most common genes and DNA. The sample table contains some 120,000 distinct CDR3 sequences; only one count was recorded for approximately 22% of them. The ten largest clonotypes hold about 10% of the sample.

Sequencing used PBMCs, mostly from graft donor cells, obtained 180 days after TCRalphabeta/CD19-depleted stem cell transplant. These receptor sequences come from a male patient between 2 and 10 years old who had a stem cell transplant for chronic granulomatous disease, so the T cells may come from the graft donor.

This clonotype was counted at least ten times. The chain employs TRBV6-5 and TRBJ1-2; D gene unclear. Trimming took off 0 bases at V and 7 bases at J, with 12 bases between the two ends. CDR3 length equals 14 residues. CDR1 MNHEY and CDR2 SVGAGI come from the germline V gene. The CDR3 DNA sequence: TGTGCCAGCAGTTACTCCGCAGTTAAGGTTGGCTACACCTTC. Translated: CASSYSAVKVGYTF.

V gene TRBV10-3 combines with J gene TRBJ1-1; D gene uncertain. V was trimmed by 7 bases and J by 4 bases, leaving 10 bases between them. CDR3 length equals 12 residues. The germline V gene has CDR1 ENHRY and CDR2 SYGVKD. The CDR3 DNA reads TGTGCCATCAAAGGGATGGGCACTGAAGCTTTCTTT. It is translated as CAIKGMGTEAFF.

This clonotype was counted many times. V and J are TRBV5-1 and TRBJ2-7; the match to TRBD1 covers 7 bases. The CDR3 is 15 amino acids. The V and J ends lost 3 bases and 4 bases, in that order; junction bases with no gene match: 10. The germline V gene encodes CDR1 SGHRS and CDR2 YFSETQ. CDR3 in amino acids: CASSSTGEAIYEQYF. As DNA, the CDR3 is TGCGCCAGCAGCTCTACAGGGGAAGCGATATACGAGCAGTACTTC.

This clonotype was seen many times. The rearrangement joins TRBV20-1 to TRBJ2-5; 8 bases are shared with TRBD2. Germline CDR1 is DFQATT and CDR2 is SNEGSKA (reference sequence). This CDR3 is 12 amino acids long. The CDR3 is CKPLAAGETQYF. The DNA of the CDR3 is TGCAAACCACTAGCGGCCGGGGAGACCCAGTACTTC.

The V call is TRBV15, the J call TRBJ2-4, with a weak D call TRBD2 (5 bases). The CDR3 runs 12 residues. Trimming took 8 bases from V and 5 from J, leaving 10 bases between them. Germline loops: CDR1 LNHNV, CDR2 YYDKDF (reference sequence). The CDR3 loop reads CATVAGQNIQYF. The CDR3 DNA reads as TGTGCCACCGTGGCGGGCCAAAACATTCAGTACTTC.

This clonotype was seen ten or more times. The chain employs TRBV20-1 and TRBJ2-3; 11 nucleotides agree with TRBD2. The CDR3 spans 12 residues. Germline V CDR1 and CDR2: DFQATT, SNEGSKA (reference sequence). J lost 10 bases, V lost 5 bases, and 5 bases had no gene match. CDR3 in amino acids: CSAELAGVSQYF. CDR3 nucleotide sequence: TGCAGTGCTGAACTAGCGGGAGTGTCGCAGTATTTT.

This clonotype was found many times. J is TRBJ2-1 and V is TRBV29-1; 11 nucleotides match TRBD1. The trim removed 5 bases at V and 7 bases at J, leaving 7 bases unmatched. CDR1 is SQVTM, CDR2 ANQGSEA, per germline. There are 14 residues in the CDR3. CDR3 region: CSVKRTGGNNEQFF. The CDR3 DNA reads TGCAGCGTTAAACGGACAGGGGGCAATAATGAGCAGTTCTTC.

This rearrangement joins TRBV5-1 to TRBJ2-3; 7 bases agree with TRBD1. The CDR3 has 15 residues. Germline CDR1 is SGHRS and CDR2 is YFSETQ. Trimming at V came to 2 bases and at J to 0 bases, leaving 3 bases not matched to a gene. CDR3: CASSFQGESTDTQYF. The DNA of the CDR3 is TGCGCCAGCAGCTTTCAGGGGGAAAGCACAGATACGCAGTATTTT.

V usage is TRBV7-9 and J usage is TRBJ2-7, with 10 bases fitting TRBD2. This CDR3 is 16 amino acids long. Germline CDR1 is SEHNR and CDR2 is FQNEAQ (reference sequence). V lost 4 bases and J lost 2; bases outside the gene matches: 8. DNA of the CDR3: TGTGCCAGCAGCTCTTCGAACGGACTAGCGGCCTACGAGCAGTACTTC. Residues: CASSSSNGLAAYEQYF. The entire variable domain, with the rest obtained from reference TRBV7-9 and TRBJ2-7, is as follows: DTGVSQNPRHKITKRGQNVTFRCDPISEHNRLYWYRQTLGQGPEFLTYFQNEAQLEKSRLLSDRFSAERPKGSFSTLEIQRTEQGDSAMYLCASSSSNGLAAYEQYFGPGTRLTVT.

This clonotype was seen at least ten times. V and J are TRBV29-1 and TRBJ1-1; 7 bases align to TRBD1. In germline, CDR1 is SQVTM, CDR2 ANQGSEA. This CDR3 is built from 16 residues. The junction had 12 bases not matched to a gene; V was cut back by 5 bases and J by 0 bases. In DNA form, the CDR3 reads TGCAGCGTTAGCCCAACCGGGACAGTGATGAACACTGAAGCTTTCTTT. Protein product: CSVSPTGTVMNTEAFF.

The rearrangement joins TRBV28 to TRBJ2-1, with TRBD2 as a possible D gene (5 bases). V shed 5 bases and J shed 7 bases, with 15 bases lying between them. The CDR3 totals 14 residues. Germline CDR1 is MDHEN and CDR2 is SYDVKM. The CDR3 reads CASSTGGAGNEQFF. The CDR3 bases are TGTGCCAGCAGTACCGGAGGTGCAGGTAATGAGCAGTTCTTC.

V is TRBV12-3 or TRBV12-4 and J is TRBJ2-1; no clear D gene. The ends were cut back, 3 bases at V and 5 bases at J, with 8 bases in the middle. The CDR3 covers 13 residues. In DNA, the CDR3 is TGTGCCAGCAGTTTCAGGCGAGACAATGAGCAGTTCTTC. Translating it yields CASSFRRDNEQFF.

The rearrangement joins TRBV7-2 to TRBJ2-7; D is undetermined. The CDR3 length is 12 residues. V was shortened by 5 bases and J by 5 bases, with 10 bases between the two germline ends. Germline V CDR1 and CDR2: SGHTA, FQGNSA. The CDR3 nucleotides read TGTGCCAGCAGCCCCACCCTCCACGAGCAGTACTTC. The encoded protein is CASSPTLHEQYF.

There are many counts of this clonotype. This chain links TRBV11-2 with TRBJ2-2, with TRBD2 identical over 12 bases. This CDR3 contains 20 residues. After removal of 3 bases from V and 1 base from J, the junction contained 12 bases not matched to a gene. Germline assignment: CDR1 SGHAT and CDR2 FQNNGV. CDR3 in DNA: TGTGCCAGCAGCTTGAAGAACCCCCAACTAGCGGGGGGGAACACCGGGGAGCTGTTTTTT. As protein: CASSLKNPQLAGGNTGELFF.

This clonotype was counted a few times. The J gene is TRBJ2-1, the V gene TRBV9, with 10 nucleotides matching TRBD2. CDR3 length: 18 amino acids. Germline lookup yields CDR1 SGDLS and CDR2 YYNGEE. V dropped 0 bases and J dropped 4; count of bases not matched to a gene: 10. DNA of the CDR3: TGTGCCAGCAGCGTAGCACTAGCGGGGCCAAAATTATACAATGAGCAGTTCTTC. Protein product: CASSVALAGPKLYNEQFF. The entire variable domain, with the rest obtained from reference TRBV9 and TRBJ2-1, is as follows: DSGVTQTPKHLITATGQRVTLRCSPRSGDLSVYWYQQSLDQGLQFLIQYYNGEERAKGNILERFSAQQFPDLHSELNLSSLELGDSALYFCASSVALAGPKLYNEQFFGPGTRLTVL.

This clonotype was found many times. This chain joins TRBV9 and TRBJ2-1; 8 nucleotides match TRBD2. The CDR3 loop spans 16 amino acids. Germline assignment: CDR1 SGDLS and CDR2 YYNGEE. J lost 6 bases, V lost 3 bases, and 11 bases had no gene match. The chain's CDR3 is CASSARLGLAVNEQFF. CDR3 bases: TGTGCCAGCAGCGCCAGGCTCGGACTAGCCGTCAATGAGCAGTTCTTC.

This chain uses TRBV7-3 with TRBJ2-1; no reliable D call. CDR1 and CDR2 (germline): SGHTA, FQGTGA. The CDR3 length is 15 residues. With 0 bases removed from V and 6 bases from J, the gap between germline ends came to 12 bases. CDR3 sequence reads: CASSLTLEQRNEQFF. The CDR3 coding sequence is TGTGCCAGCAGCTTAACGTTGGAGCAGCGCAATGAGCAGTTCTTC.

This chain uses TRBV10-3 with TRBJ2-5, with D perhaps TRBD1 (5 bases). This CDR3 comprises 13 residues. The germline gives CDR1 ENHRY, CDR2 SYGVKD. The V and J ends lost 6 bases and 1 base respectively, with 9 bases between them. CDR3 sequence reads: CAISVRAQETQYF. The CDR3, as DNA: TGTGCCATCAGCGTCAGGGCCCAAGAGACCCAGTACTTC.

This clonotype was detected ten times or more. The rearrangement links TRBV29-1 to TRBJ1-2; 7 nucleotides agree with TRBD1. The CDR3 consists of 11 residues. Germline trimming cut 7 bases from V and 4 bases from J; bases unmatched to any gene: 3. Looked up from germline, CDR1 is SQVTM and CDR2 is ANQGSEA. CDR3 in DNA: TGCAGCGGAACAGGGGTCTATGGCTACACCTTC. The encoded protein is CSGTGVYGYTF.

The chain couples TRBV25-1 to TRBJ2-1; D is unclear. This CDR3 region has 14 residues. Germline assignment: CDR1 MGHDK and CDR2 SYGVNS. The ends were cut back, 2 bases at V and 6 bases at J, with 11 bases in the middle. The CDR3 coding sequence is TGTGCCAGCAGTGAAGTTATACGGAGCAATGAGCAGTTCTTC. The encoded protein is CASSEVIRSNEQFF.

This chain links TRBV20-1 with TRBJ2-1; 9 bases agree with TRBD2. Looked up from germline, CDR1 is DFQATT and CDR2 is SNEGSKA (reference sequence). The CDR3 spans 16 residues. The V segment lost 3 bases and the J segment 4 bases; nucleotides outside the gene matches: 10. The CDR3, as DNA: TGCAGTGCTAGGGACACCGGGACTAGCTATTACAATGAGCAGTTCTTC. Translating it yields CSARDTGTSYYNEQFF.

This clonotype was counted a few times. Here the CDR3 reads CASSFSSYTDTQYF. CDR3 bases: TGTGCCAGCAGCTTCTCCAGCTACACAGATACGCAGTATTTT. V and J are TRBV7-2 and TRBJ2-3; D remains ambiguous. This CDR3 is 14 amino acids long. The V and J ends lost 3 bases and 2 bases respectively, with 9 bases between them. The V gene's germline CDR1 is SGHTA and CDR2 FQGNSA. Full variable domain (rest looked up from reference TRBV7-2 and TRBJ2-3): GAGVSQSPSNKVTEKGKDVELRCDPISGHTALYWYRQSLGQGLEFLIYFQGNSAPDKSGLPSDRFSAERTGGSVSTLTIQRTQQEDSAVYLCASSFSSYTDTQYFGPGTRLTVL.

This clonotype was picked up a small number of times. The genes are TRBV12-3 or TRBV12-4 and TRBJ2-7; 7 bases map to TRBD1. Trimming took 3 bases from V and 5 from J; bases not matched to a gene: 7. The CDR3 totals 14 residues. The CDR3 DNA reads TGTGCCAGCAGTTTCAGTGACAGGGTGGACGAGCAGTACTTC. Translation: CASSFSDRVDEQYF.